The next 17 T cell receptor beta chains were all read from a single sample in a study of identical twins. TCRdb reprocessed the 5' RACE reads with MiXCR, giving one entry per CDR3 protein. The sample lists 250,000 or so distinct CDR3 sequences, 6.5% to 9.5% seen once, with 3% in the top ten. These data also featured in a second study, about yellow fever vaccine responses in identical twins.

The material sequenced was CD8+ T cells sorted from blood. The source of these receptors is a woman between 18 and 29 years old in good health.

J is TRBJ2-5 and V is TRBV12-3 or TRBV12-4, with 8 bases identical to TRBD2. The V segment lost 5 bases and the J segment 2 bases; nucleotides outside the gene matches: 13. The CDR3 totals 17 residues. The CDR3 is CASSPSDGGVLQETQYF. The CDR3 nucleotides read TGTGCCAGCAGTCCCTCAGACGGGGGGGTTTTACAAGAGACCCAGTACTTC.

The table lists this clonotype with a few counts. The chain links TRBV7-9 to TRBJ1-2; D uncertain. Germline values: CDR1 SEHNR, CDR2 FQNEAQ (reference sequence). The CDR3 sequence is 13 residues long. V lost 5 bases and J lost 2, with 9 bases in between. The CDR3 sequence: CASSPGSNYGYTF. The CDR3 region has the DNA TGTGCCAGCAGCCCCGGGTCGAACTATGGCTACACCTTC.

Many counts were recorded for this clonotype. This rearrangement joins TRBV10-3 to TRBJ2-7; a weak D match, TRBD2 (7 bases). V dropped 2 bases and J dropped 3 bases, with 14 bases sitting between them. CDR3 size: 15 residues. The germline V gene has CDR1 ENHRY and CDR2 SYGVKD. The CDR3: CAISETGGPFYEQYF. The CDR3 region has the DNA TGTGCCATCAGTGAGACGGGGGGCCCATTCTACGAGCAGTACTTC.

The chain is built from TRBV20-1 and TRBJ2-2; 8 nucleotides agree with TRBD2. The V gene's germline CDR1 is DFQATT and CDR2 SNEGSKA (reference sequence). V was pared by 6 bases and J by 4 bases, with 10 bases of the junction left unmatched. CDR3 size: 15 residues. The CDR3 here is CSALVGAGGTGELFF. CDR3 DNA sequence: TGCAGTGCCCTTGTGGGGGCGGGGGGCACCGGGGAGCTGTTTTTT.

V and J are TRBV27 and TRBJ2-3; 10 bases are shared with TRBD2. Germline-derived CDR1 and CDR2 are MNHEY and SMNVEV (reference sequence). V shed 7 bases and J 1 base; nucleotides not matched to a gene: 11. This CDR3 comprises 17 residues. CDR3 sequence (DNA): TGTGCCAGCAACCCTTGGGGGGGGACTAGCGGCACAGATACGCAGTATTTT. This sequence encodes CASNPWGGTSGTDTQYF.

The chain carries TRBV30 and TRBJ2-5; 7 bases map to TRBD1. The CDR3 is made up of 12 amino acids. V shed 3 bases and J 4 bases; nucleotides not matched to a gene: 2. Germline assignment: CDR1 GTSNPN and CDR2 SVGIG (reference sequence). CDR3 in amino acids: CAWSGDRETQYF. CDR3 nucleotide sequence: TGTGCCTGGAGCGGGGACAGAGAGACCCAGTACTTC. Supplemented by reference TRBV30 and TRBJ2-5, the full variable domain reads SQTIHQWPATLVQPVGSPLSLECTVEGTSNPNLYWYRQAAGRGLQLLFYSVGIGQISSEVPQNLSASRPQDRQFILSSKKLLLSDSGFYLCAWSGDRETQYFGPGTRLLVL.

There are a few counts of this clonotype. The chain recombines TRBV9 with TRBJ2-1, with 11 positions matching TRBD2. Trimming cost V 4 bases and J 7 bases; bases outside gene matches: 10. Looked up from germline, CDR1 is SGDLS and CDR2 is YYNGEE. The CDR3 spans 16 residues. In DNA, the CDR3 is TGTGCCAGCAGCTCTTCACTAGCGGGAGATTTGAATGAGCAGTTCTTC. Residues: CASSSSLAGDLNEQFF.

The V gene is TRBV7-9, the J gene TRBJ2-7; 9 bases are shared with TRBD1. CDR1 is SEHNR, CDR2 FQNEAQ, per germline (reference sequence). The CDR3 runs to 15 residues. J gave up 0 bases and V 5 bases, and 5 bases lay outside the gene matches. DNA for the CDR3: TGTGCCAGCAGCCTCGTGGACAGGGGCTCCTACGAGCAGTACTTC. Its protein is CASSLVDRGSYEQYF.

Many counts were recorded for this clonotype. The rearrangement links TRBV6-1 to TRBJ2-1; tentative D call: TRBD1 (8 bases). Germline lookup yields CDR1 MNHNS and CDR2 SASEGT. This CDR3 is 15 amino acids long. The V end was cut by 2 bases, the J end by 3 bases, with 11 bases between. The CDR3 reads CASSETGGGYNEQFF. DNA for the CDR3: TGTGCCAGCAGTGAAACAGGGGGGGGCTACAATGAGCAGTTCTTC.

This clonotype has a count of ten or more. The rearrangement joins TRBV20-1 to TRBJ2-1; 14 nucleotides align to TRBD2. Germline loops: CDR1 DFQATT, CDR2 SNEGSKA (reference sequence). The CDR3 loop spans 17 amino acids. Trimming took 0 bases from V and 9 from J; bases not matched to a gene: 10. The CDR3, as DNA: TGCAGTGCTAGAGAACCGACTAGCGGGAGGGCCATTGGTGAGCAGTTCTTC. This encodes CSAREPTSGRAIGEQFF.

This clonotype was detected ten times or more. The chain links TRBV15 to TRBJ2-1; D gene unclear. The V and J ends lost 0 bases and 5 bases respectively, with 8 bases between them. CDR1 is LNHNV and CDR2 is YYDKDF in the germline V gene (reference sequence). The CDR3 totals 14 residues. The CDR3 region has the DNA TGTGCCACCAGCAGAGAACCTACAGACAATGAGCAGTTCTTC. Translated: CATSREPTDNEQFF.

This clonotype has a handful of counts. CDR3 amino acids: CASSQDRGQYNEQFF. DNA of the CDR3: TGTGCCAGCAGCCAGGACAGGGGGCAGTACAATGAGCAGTTCTTC. The V gene is TRBV6-2 or TRBV6-3, the J gene TRBJ2-1; 11 nucleotides align to TRBD1. CDR3 length: 15 amino acids. The germline V gene has CDR1 MNHEY and CDR2 SVGEGT. V trimming: 6 bases; J trimming: 4 bases; junction bases outside the gene matches: 5.

This clonotype was counted many times. V usage is TRBV12-3 or TRBV12-4 and J usage is TRBJ1-1; a weak D match, TRBD1 (6 bases). Trimming took off 7 bases at V and 4 bases at J, with 13 bases between the two ends. The CDR3 length is 13 residues. CDR3 amino acids: CASTLQGLTEAFF. The CDR3, as DNA: TGTGCCAGCACCTTGCAGGGGCTCACTGAAGCTTTCTTT.

The gene calls are TRBV7-9 and TRBJ2-7; 9 nucleotides agree with TRBD2. The CDR3 covers 17 residues. Germline V gene lookup returns CDR1 SEHNR and CDR2 FQNEAQ (reference sequence). With 2 bases clipped from V and 1 base from J, the junction kept 9 bases outside the gene matches. In DNA, the CDR3 is TGTGCCAGCAGCTTACGCAGCGGGAGGAACGGATCCTACGAGCAGTACTTC. It encodes CASSLRSGRNGSYEQYF. Combining the CDR3 with reference TRBV7-9 and TRBJ2-7 gives the whole variable domain DTGVSQNPRHKITKRGQNVTFRCDPISEHNRLYWYRQTLGQGPEFLTYFQNEAQLEKSRLLSDRFSAERPKGSFSTLEIQRTEQGDSAMYLCASSLRSGRNGSYEQYFGPGTRLTVT.

This clonotype was counted only a few times. This chain uses TRBV12-3 or TRBV12-4 with TRBJ2-1, with TRBD1 matching over 12 bases. The CDR3 sequence is 15 residues long. Unmatched junction bases numbered 7, after V lost 3 bases and J lost 10 bases. The CDR3 protein is CASSFRGDRGLEQFF. DNA of the CDR3: TGTGCCAGCAGTTTTAGGGGGGACAGGGGGCTAGAGCAGTTCTTC.

This clonotype was seen only a few times. The CDR3 region is CASSSGTKTYNEQFF. DNA of the CDR3: TGTGCCAGCAGTTCCGGGACTAAAACCTACAATGAGCAGTTCTTC. The rearrangement joins TRBV27 to TRBJ2-1; 7 bases are a match to TRBD2. Germline V gene data show CDR1 as MNHEY and CDR2 as SMNVEV (reference sequence). V lost 4 bases to trimming and J lost 2 bases; unmatched junction nucleotides: 5. The CDR3 length is 15 residues.

This clonotype was observed a few times. The chain carries TRBV7-2 and TRBJ1-4; 7 bases match TRBD1. The CDR3 extends over 14 amino acids. V gave up 7 bases and J gave up 6 bases; unmatched junction bases: 8. CDR1 and CDR2 (germline): SGHTA, FQGNSA. CDR3 loop: CASTLGTADEKLFF. CDR3 bases: TGTGCCAGCACCCTAGGGACAGCCGATGAAAAACTGTTTTTT.